The 30 T cell receptor beta chains given below trace back to one sample, sequenced in a study of T cells in Graves' hyperthyroidism and ophthalmopathy. The TCR beta CDR3 regions underwent amplification using RNA transcripts as the source. First-round RT-PCR with HTBI primers amplified the TCR CDR3 region. TCRdb reanalysed the multiplex PCR reads using MiXCR and keeps one entry per CDR3 protein. The sample holds 550,000 to 600,000 distinct CDR3 sequences, 14% seen once. The sample was blood. These receptors were collected from a woman between 18 and 30 years old with Graves' ophthalmopathy.

J is TRBJ2-6 and V is TRBV29-1; the D is unclear. CDR3 size: 12 residues. Germline loops: CDR1 SQVTM, CDR2 ANQGSEA. V gave up 6 bases and J gave up 1 base, with 4 bases separating them. In DNA, the CDR3 is TGCAGCGTGGAGTCTGGGGCCAACGTCCTGACTTTC. It translates to CSVESGANVLTF. The full variable domain, rest sourced from reference TRBV29-1 and TRBJ2-6, is SAVISQKPSRDICQRGTSLTIQCQVDSQVTMMFWYRQQPGQSLTLIATANQGSEATYESGFVIDKFPISRPNLTFSTLTVSNMSPEDSSIYLCSVESGANVLTFGAGSRLTVL.

Only a few counts were recorded for this clonotype. The chain recombines TRBV10-3 with TRBJ1-1; D gene uncertain. V dropped 6 bases and J dropped 4 bases, with 18 bases sitting between them. This CDR3 contains 15 residues. Germline V lookup: CDR1 ENHRY, CDR2 SYGVKD. The CDR3 coding sequence is TGTGCCATCAGGCAAACTCGCATTGGATCCACTGAAGCTTTCTTT. This sequence encodes CAIRQTRIGSTEAFF.

The sample holds a few counts of this clonotype. The chain is built from TRBV19 and TRBJ2-3; D is tentatively TRBD1 or TRBD2 (5 bases each). With 2 bases removed from V and 1 base from J, the gap between germline ends came to 7 bases. The CDR3 is 14 amino acids. The germline CDR1 and CDR2 sequences are LNHDA and SQIVND (reference sequence). CDR3 in DNA: TGTGCCAGTAGTATACGGGGCGGCACAGATACGCAGTATTTT. It is translated as CASSIRGGTDTQYF.

This chain uses TRBV4-1 with TRBJ2-3; 7 nucleotides match TRBD2. V lost 5 bases, J lost 5 bases, and 7 bases stayed unmatched. There are 14 residues in the CDR3. Germline V gene data show CDR1 as MGHRA and CDR2 as YSYEKL. CDR3 coding DNA: TGCGCCAGCAGCAACCGGGACTATGAAGATACGCAGTATTTT. Translating gives CASSNRDYEDTQYF.

This clonotype has only a few counts. The rearrangement links TRBV2 to TRBJ2-1; tentative D call: TRBD1 (6 bases). The CDR3 is made up of 19 amino acids. The V gene lost 0 bases and the J gene lost 4 bases, with 22 bases spanning the gap. Germline V gene data show CDR1 as SNHLY and CDR2 as FYNNEI. Here the CDR3 DNA reads TGTGCCAGCAGTGAAGCGCTTCGTTGGGGGCCTCACGGGTACAATGAGCAGTTCTTC. As protein: CASSEALRWGPHGYNEQFF.

This clonotype occurred many times. This sequence joins TRBV2 and TRBJ1-1; weak D call: TRBD1 (6 bases). The CDR3 spans 13 residues. Germline lookup yields CDR1 SNHLY and CDR2 FYNNEI. Trimming took off 6 bases at V and 1 base at J, with 9 bases between the two ends. The CDR3 coding sequence is TGTGCCAGCAGGGCCAGGGGGAACACTGAAGCTTTCTTT. Its protein is CASRARGNTEAFF.

The chain carries TRBV7-9 and TRBJ1-2; weak D call: TRBD1 (5 bases). Per germline, CDR1 SEHNR and CDR2 FQNEAQ (reference sequence). V was shortened by 11 bases and J by 12 bases, with 13 bases between the two germline ends. The CDR3 is made up of 9 amino acids. The CDR3 sequence is CAGGQGDTF. CDR3 coding DNA: TGTGCCGGCGGGCAGGGCGACACCTTC.

The chain couples TRBV12-3 or TRBV12-4 to TRBJ2-3, with D possibly matching TRBD1 (6 bases). V lost 6 bases and J lost 0, with 13 bases in between. The CDR3 sequence is 15 residues long. The CDR3 reads CASRLRGGSTDTQYF. The CDR3 DNA follows: TGTGCCAGCAGGCTCCGTGGGGGCAGCACAGATACGCAGTATTTT.

This clonotype was recorded at least ten times. This chain joins TRBV24-1 and TRBJ2-3; 7 bases align to TRBD1. This CDR3 is 18 amino acids long. V shed 3 bases and J 1 base; nucleotides not matched to a gene: 12. Germline CDR1 KGHDR, CDR2 SFDVKD. CDR3 DNA sequence: TGTGCCACCAGTGATCCAGACGAGACAGGGTCCGGCACAGATACGCAGTATTTT. This sequence encodes CATSDPDETGSGTDTQYF.

As regards this clonotype: Given a much more abundant clone one base away, this may be a read error. The chain is built from TRBV3-1 and TRBJ1-2, with TRBD1 as a possible D gene (5 bases). Trimming cost V 10 bases and J 4 bases, with 19 bases left between them. The V gene's germline CDR1 is LGHDT and CDR2 YNNKEL (reference sequence). This CDR3 has 14 residues. The CDR3 DNA is TGTGCCACTGGGGCCGCTGCTTCACTCTATGGCTACACCTTC. Translation gives CATGAAASLYGYTF.

The rearrangement uses TRBV20-1 and TRBJ2-6; possible D gene TRBD2, 5 bases. Germline-derived CDR1 and CDR2 are DFQATT and SNEGSKA (reference sequence). The V end was cut by 0 bases, the J end by 0 bases, with 12 bases between. The CDR3 is 17 residues long. The CDR3 DNA is TGCAGTGCTAGAGATCGCGCGGGCCCCTCTGGGGCCAACGTCCTGACTTTC. It yields the protein CSARDRAGPSGANVLTF.

This clonotype was seen at least ten times. One end of the junction is discordant with germline, which a read error may explain. The gene calls are TRBV7-7 and TRBJ1-1; 9 bases are a match to TRBD1. CDR1 SSHAT and CDR2 FNYEAQ come from the germline V gene (reference sequence). CDR3 length: 16 residues. The CDR3 protein is CASSLEDRGRNTEAFF. The CDR3 DNA sequence: TGTGCTAGCAGCTTAGAGGACAGGGGTCGGAACACTGAAGCTTTCTTT.

The rearrangement uses TRBV6-1 and TRBJ2-6; TRBD1 might be the D (6 bases). The V end lost 6 bases, the J end lost 1 base, and 19 bases lay between the germline ends. This CDR3 is 18 amino acids long. Per the germline V gene, CDR1 is MNHNS and CDR2 is SASEGT. CDR3 sequence: CASSSRQEKRSGANVLTF. CDR3 nucleotide sequence: TGTGCCAGCAGCTCCCGACAGGAGAAGAGGTCTGGGGCCAACGTCCTGACTTTC.

This clonotype was recorded at least ten times. The rearrangement links TRBV19 to TRBJ2-3; D is unresolved. CDR3 size: 11 residues. Germline V gene data show CDR1 as LNHDA and CDR2 as SQIVND (reference sequence). The ends were cut back, 7 bases at V and 6 bases at J, with 8 bases in the middle. In DNA, the CDR3 is TGTGCCAGTACCCTGGGTGATACGCAGTATTTT. Translation gives CASTLGDTQYF. Variable domain in full (rest from reference TRBV19 and TRBJ2-3): DGGITQSPKYLFRKEGQNVTLSCEQNLNHDAMYWYRQDPGQGLRLIYYSQIVNDFQKGDIAEGYSVSREKKESFPLTVTSAQKNPTAFYLCASTLGDTQYFGPGTRLTVL.

This clonotype was detected a few times. The chain uses TRBV6-1 and TRBJ2-7, with D perhaps TRBD2 (7 bases). Deletions cut 5 bases from V and 3 bases from J, with 14 bases between. Per germline, CDR1 MNHNS and CDR2 SASEGT. The CDR3 runs to 14 residues. The CDR3 sequence: CASSSAGAHYEQYF. The CDR3 DNA reads as TGTGCCAGCAGTTCCGCGGGGGCGCACTACGAGCAGTACTTC.

The gene calls are TRBV20-1 and TRBJ1-2, with D possibly TRBD1 on 6 matching bases. Trimming left V 6 bases short and J 6 bases short, with 17 bases between. CDR1 is DFQATT and CDR2 is SNEGSKA in the germline V gene (reference sequence). This CDR3 has 13 residues. The CDR3 bases are TGCAGTGCCTACGGACAGCCCGGACATGGCTACACCTTC. Translating it yields CSAYGQPGHGYTF.

This clonotype was counted many times. The rearrangement links TRBV3-1 to TRBJ1-5; 8 bases line up with TRBD1. The CDR3 loop spans 17 amino acids. Per germline, CDR1 LGHDT and CDR2 YNNKEL (reference sequence). Trimming removed 0 bases from V and 7 bases from J; junction bases left unmatched: 11. CDR3 region: CASSQERGTGRGQPQHF. In DNA, the CDR3 is TGTGCCAGCAGCCAAGAAAGGGGGACAGGACGCGGACAGCCCCAGCATTTT. Full variable domain (rest looked up from reference TRBV3-1 and TRBJ1-5): DTAVSQTPKYLVTQMGNDKSIKCEQNLGHDTMYWYKQDSKKFLKIMFSYNNKELIINETVPNRFSPKSPDKAHLNLHINSLELGDSAVYFCASSQERGTGRGQPQHFGDGTRLSIL.

This clonotype came up once. The chain joins TRBV25-1 to TRBJ2-1, with D possibly TRBD2 on 8 matching bases. CDR3 length: 17 amino acids. Germline CDR1 and CDR2: MGHDK and SYGVNS. V lost 4 bases and J lost 9, with 25 bases in between. The chain's CDR3 is CASSGTSGQRGSSEQFF. The DNA for the CDR3 is TGTGCCAGCAGTGGAACGTCGGGACAGCGGGGGTCCAGTGAGCAGTTCTTC.

This clonotype occurred many times. The chain employs TRBV20-1 and TRBJ1-1; unclear D gene. Germline V gives CDR1 DFQATT, CDR2 SNEGSKA (reference sequence). Trimming removed 3 bases at V and 11 bases at J, with 16 bases between. This CDR3 is built from 12 residues. This CDR3 is CSASQSSGRAFF. Here the CDR3 DNA reads TGCAGTGCTAGCCAGAGTTCCGGGAGGGCTTTCTTT.

V gene TRBV29-1 combines with J gene TRBJ2-1; TRBD2 aligns across 10 bases. The end of the DNA fits TRBJ2-7 better, so the J call may be wrong. The germline V gene has CDR1 SQVTM and CDR2 ANQGSEA. The CDR3 contains 16 residues. In DNA form, the CDR3 reads TGCAGCGTTGAAACCCTAAGACTAGCGGGTTACAATGAGCAGTACTTC. Its protein product is CSVETLRLAGYNEQYF.

This sequence joins TRBV27 and TRBJ1-4, with TRBD1 identical over 8 bases. Trimming at V came to 7 bases and at J to 7 bases, leaving 2 bases not matched to a gene. Looked up from germline, CDR1 is MNHEY and CDR2 is SMNVEV (reference sequence). This CDR3 contains 12 residues. CDR3 bases: TGTGCCAGCAACAGGGGGTTTGAAAAACTGTTTTTT. Its protein is CASNRGFEKLFF.

This clonotype occurred once. V is TRBV12-3 or TRBV12-4 and J is TRBJ2-2; TRBD2 matches 9 bases. This CDR3 region has 18 residues. V was clipped by 4 bases and J by 6 bases; unmatched bases: 15. The CDR3 sequence is CASSSSGNSGRVAGELFF. The DNA of the CDR3 is TGTGCCAGCAGTTCGTCCGGGAATAGCGGGAGAGTCGCCGGGGAGCTGTTTTTT.

The sample holds many counts of this clonotype. The chain employs TRBV3-1 and TRBJ2-7; 11 nucleotides match TRBD2. The V gene end was trimmed by 4 bases and the J gene end by 3 bases; junction bases not matched to a gene: 8. The CDR3 extends over 16 amino acids. The germline V gene has CDR1 LGHDT and CDR2 YNNKEL (reference sequence). The CDR3 here is CASSPDSGTSGYEQYF. The CDR3 nucleotides are TGTGCCAGCAGCCCGGATTCCGGGACTAGCGGCTACGAGCAGTACTTC.

The sample holds many counts of this clonotype. J is TRBJ2-7 and V is TRBV9; TRBD2 agrees at 12 bases. Germline V gene sequence: CDR1 SGDLS, CDR2 YYNGEE. The CDR3 has 16 amino acids. The ends lost 3 bases at V and 2 bases at J; junction bases unmatched: 6. CDR3 nucleotides: TGTGCCAGCAGCGATACTAGCGGGGGGAAAGCCTACGAGCAGTACTTC. Its protein is CASSDTSGGKAYEQYF.

This clonotype occurred many times. J is TRBJ2-7 and V is TRBV7-8; TRBD1 might be the D (6 bases). The V end was cut by 1 base, the J end by 4 bases, with 11 bases between. The CDR3 length is 14 residues. The germline CDR1 and CDR2 sequences are SGHVS and FQNEAQ. CDR3 sequence (DNA): TGTGCCAGCAGCTTAGGCCAGACAGGTTACGAGCAGTACTTC. Amino acid sequence: CASSLGQTGYEQYF. Full variable domain (remainder filled in from reference TRBV7-8 and TRBJ2-7): GAGVSQSPRYKVAKRGQDVALRCDPISGHVSLFWYQQALGQGPEFLTYFQNEAQLDKSGLPSDRFFAERPEGSVSTLKIQRTQQEDSAVYLCASSLGQTGYEQYFGPGTRLTVT.

The chain uses TRBV20-1 and TRBJ2-1, with 7 bases lining up with TRBD2. Germline CDR1 and CDR2: DFQATT and SNEGSKA (reference sequence). After removal of 3 bases from V and 0 bases from J, the junction contained 20 bases not matched to a gene. CDR3 length equals 20 residues. The CDR3 DNA follows: TGCAGTGCTAGGTCGCCAGCCGGGGCCCGGGGAGGGAGCTCCTACAATGAGCAGTTCTTC. This translates into CSARSPAGARGGSSYNEQFF.

This clonotype was seen at least ten times. V usage is TRBV7-3 and J usage is TRBJ2-5, with D unclear. Germline CDR1 SGHTA, CDR2 FQGTGA. Trimming took 1 base from V and 0 from J, leaving 12 bases between them. The CDR3 has 16 amino acids. The CDR3 is CASSLNAPSHQETQYF. CDR3 sequence (DNA): TGTGCCAGCAGCTTAAACGCCCCGTCACACCAAGAGACCCAGTACTTC.

V and J are TRBV7-9 and TRBJ2-3, with 10 bases fitting TRBD1. The ends lost 5 bases at V and 2 bases at J; junction bases unmatched: 7. The germline CDR1 and CDR2 sequences are SEHNR and FQNEAQ (reference sequence). The CDR3 length is 16 residues. Here the CDR3 reads CASSPGQGSHTDTQYF. CDR3 DNA: TGTGCCAGCAGCCCGGGACAGGGGTCTCACACAGATACGCAGTATTTT.

This clonotype was seen more than once but under ten times. CDR3 nucleotides: TGTGCCAGCTCACAAGAGACAGGGGGCTTCCACGAGCAGTACTTC. Residues: CASSQETGGFHEQYF. V gene TRBV18 combines with J gene TRBJ2-7; 10 nucleotides match TRBD1. The CDR3 is 15 residues long. The ends lost 4 bases at V and 5 bases at J; junction bases unmatched: 8. Germline V gene lookup returns CDR1 KGHSH and CDR2 LQKENI. Complete variable domain (other parts from reference TRBV18 and TRBJ2-7): NAGVMQNPRHLVRRRGQEARLRCSPMKGHSHVYWYRQLPEEGLKFMVYLQKENIIDESGMPKERFSAEFPKEGPSILRIQQVVRGDSAAYFCASSQETGGFHEQYFGPGTRLTVT.

The table lists this clonotype with a few counts. CDR3: CASSRGFLSSKNTEAFF. CDR3 nucleotides: TGTGCCAGCAGCAGGGGTTTTCTTTCGTCTAAGAACACTGAAGCTTTCTTT. The chain has TRBV27 and TRBJ1-1; TRBD1 is a possible D gene (6 bases). V shed 6 bases and J shed 1 base, with 21 bases lying between them. The CDR3 covers 17 residues. Germline CDR1 and CDR2: MNHEY and SMNVEV (reference sequence).